A single T cell receptor beta chain is shown here with its context. Its recognized antigen is unknown. Per-nucleotide qualities are absent, and no much larger clonotype sits a single base away. There are 14 amino acids in the CDR3, from cysteine to phenylalanine inclusive. The kept DNA is CDR3 alone, 42 bases in frame from the first base. Trimming costs V 7 bases and J 9 bases, and their ends lie 16 bases apart. Via the germline V gene, CDR1 is SGHTA and CDR2 FQGNSA. TCRbeta CDR3 regions were amplified from genomic DNA using the immunoSEQ Assay, a bias-controlled multiplex PCR. On the authors' methods: Nucleated cell counts per sample were estimated from amplification of reference gene primers within the assay. Sequence reads were collapsed and filtered to measure the absolute abundance of every unique TCRbeta CDR3 rearrangement. Productive Simpson clonality was computed per sample as the square root of Simpson's diversity index over productive rearrangements. The table comes from immuneACCESS by way of TCRdb, which keeps in-frame sequences with V and J called. Part of the clones is missing from these tables; in studies checked, under half for an unresolved V gene and the rest for unknown reasons. Clonal size and the V and J genes are those of that table, whereas D and trimming came from the DNA. For this sample there are about 180,000 clones; more than 75% appear just once. 15% to 20% of the sample comes from the top ten.

At one collaborating source in Seattle, patients were enrolled during active infection and were followed longitudinally through the course of disease. Each collaborating institution followed its own protocols to collect whole blood in K2EDTA tubes. For TCRbeta analysis, collaborator samples were shipped as frozen whole blood, as isolated PBMCs, or as DNA extracted from either sample type. The record originates from a study of blood T cell repertoires in COVID-19 (TCRdb year 2020). Study-wide context: The collaborator samples originated in the United States, Italy and Spain and spanned the acute and convalescent phases of COVID-19. Where available, HLA class I and class II types were obtained from metadata supplied by the sample provider rather than from assay-based typing. Deeply sampled blood TCRbeta repertoires from subjects exposed to, actively infected with, or recovered from COVID-19 were included in the dataset. The material from the prospective study consisted of cDNA or gDNA derived from T cells, B-cell-depleted T cells, or PBMCs. The samples were drawn from the first 160 participants of the ongoing ImmuneRACE study and from over a thousand subjects provided by 6 global collaborators. Sample metadata almost always included a de-identified subject ID, COVID-19 status, age in years and sex. The repertoires were made available in a free public database intended to serve as a resource for research on the immune response to SARS-CoV-2.

Here is what the overall study found, with its caveats: The quantity of clinical and demographic metadata differed by source and by participant and was supplied without curation.

Sequenced: peripheral blood. The sequence is built from TRBV7-2 and TRBJ1-6, and TRBD1 may be the D gene, going by 6 matching bases. The source is a person aged 70 to 85 with COVID-19, enrolled during active disease. The nucleotide sequence is given as TGTGCCAGCACCTTCGGGCAGGGGAGTTCACCCCTCCACTTT. Its amino acids are CASTFGQGSSPLHF.